These 23 T cell receptor beta chains share one sample of origin, sequenced in a study of regulatory T cells in long-lasting Graves disease. The time point denotes: newly diagnosed GD, antithyroid drugs for less than 3 months. Preparation of the TCR library used RNA extracted from PBMCs. Through Arm-PCR of CDR3 regions and iRepertoire HTBI primers, TCR beta libraries were built. TCRdb fed the multiplex PCR reads into MiXCR, producing one record per CDR3 protein. The sample lists some 600,000 distinct CDR3 sequences, approximately 16% occurring once. These same records also appear under a second study, on T cells in Graves' hyperthyroidism and ophthalmopathy.

The specimen was peripheral blood mononuclear cells (PBMCs), collected at new diagnosis, from a patient treated with antithyroid drugs. The receptor set was obtained from a man aged 18 to 29 with Graves disease.

As for this clonotype: Since a much larger clone is just one base distant, this may be a read error. This chain uses TRBV5-1 with TRBJ2-5, with D possibly being TRBD2 (5 bases). The germline V gene has CDR1 SGHRS and CDR2 YFSETQ. The CDR3 extends over 16 amino acids. This chain's CDR3 is CVSSLDGGQWTETQYF. In nucleotides, the CDR3 is TGCGTCAGCAGCTTGGATGGAGGTCAGTGGACGGAGACCCAGTACTTC.

There are many counts of this clonotype. The V call is TRBV28, the J call TRBJ2-3; the D gene is possibly TRBD1 (6 bases). This CDR3 comprises 15 residues. Germline V gene data show CDR1 as MDHEN and CDR2 as SYDVKM. Trimming removed 6 bases at V and 3 bases at J, with 16 bases between. CDR3 sequence reads: CASSSTRDTTDTQYF. For the CDR3, the DNA is TGTGCCAGCAGCTCCACCCGGGACACGACAGATACGCAGTATTTT. Full variable domain (remainder filled in from reference TRBV28 and TRBJ2-3): DVKVTQSSRYLVKRTGEKVFLECVQDMDHENMFWYRQDPGLGLRLIYFSYDVKMKEKGDIPEGYSVSREKKERFSLILESASTNQTSMYLCASSSTRDTTDTQYFGPGTRLTVL.

This clonotype was seen a handful of times. The chain joins TRBV18 to TRBJ2-1; 7 bases agree with TRBD2. This CDR3 is 15 amino acids long. The ends lost 3 bases at V and 2 bases at J; junction bases unmatched: 4. CDR1 KGHSH and CDR2 LQKENI come from the germline V gene. DNA for the CDR3: TGTGCCAGCTCACCTCCGGGACTAACCTACAATGAGCAGTTCTTC. This translates into CASSPPGLTYNEQFF.

The chain employs TRBV20-1 and TRBJ1-5; D is ambiguous. The CDR3 is made up of 16 amino acids. Germline loops: CDR1 DFQATT, CDR2 SNEGSKA (reference sequence). V shed 0 bases and J shed 2 bases, with 14 bases lying between them. Written as DNA, the CDR3 is TGCAGTGCTAGAGATTGGGTCCCCTCGGGCAATCAGCCCCAGCATTTT. The encoded protein is CSARDWVPSGNQPQHF.

This clonotype was recorded many times. The V call is TRBV7-8, the J call TRBJ2-2; TRBD1 agrees at 8 bases. The CDR3 is 19 amino acids. The J segment lost 5 bases and the V segment lost 4 bases, leaving 18 bases of the junction unmatched. Germline values: CDR1 SGHVS, CDR2 FQNEAQ. This chain's CDR3 is CASSYHPSGTGEGTGELFF. The CDR3 bases are TGTGCCAGCAGCTACCACCCTTCCGGGACAGGAGAGGGAACCGGGGAGCTGTTTTTT. Variable domain in full (rest from reference TRBV7-8 and TRBJ2-2): GAGVSQSPRYKVAKRGQDVALRCDPISGHVSLFWYQQALGQGPEFLTYFQNEAQLDKSGLPSDRFFAERPEGSVSTLKIQRTQQEDSAVYLCASSYHPSGTGEGTGELFFGEGSRLTVL.

The V call is TRBV5-1, the J call TRBJ2-5; the D gene is possibly TRBD1 (7 bases). The CDR3 totals 16 residues. Germline-derived CDR1 and CDR2 are SGHRS and YFSETQ. The V end was cut by 4 bases, the J end by 5 bases, with 21 bases between. CDR3 sequence reads: CASSLQGGPLGETQYF. For the CDR3, the DNA is TGCGCCAGCAGCCTCCAGGGGGGTCCGCTCGGGGAGACCCAGTACTTC.

This clonotype came up many times. CDR3 DNA: TGTGCCAGCAGTTTAAGCGGAGAAGCTTTCTTT. It specifies CASSLSGEAFF. The V and J genes are TRBV5-5 and TRBJ1-1; the D is unclear. The CDR3 consists of 11 residues. The V gene's germline CDR1 is SGHKS and CDR2 YYEKEE (reference sequence). Between the trimmed V and J ends, which lost 5 bases and 8 bases, there was a span of 10 bases.

This clonotype was recorded many times. CDR3 nucleotides: TGTGCCAGCAGCCCGCGGGCTTTCTTT. This encodes CASSPRAFF. This chain joins TRBV7-9 and TRBJ1-1; D remains unclear. The V gene lost 5 bases and the J gene lost 11 bases, with 6 bases spanning the gap. Germline V gene lookup returns CDR1 SEHNR and CDR2 FQNEAQ (reference sequence). The CDR3 totals 9 residues.

CDR3 sequence reads: CASSPPGTQGGLEQYF. The CDR3 DNA is TGTGCCAGCAGCCCCCCAGGGACACAGGGAGGTCTCGAGCAGTACTTC. V gene TRBV9 combines with J gene TRBJ2-7; D may correspond to TRBD1 or TRBD2 (6 bases each). Germline V CDR1 and CDR2: SGDLS, YYNGEE. The V end lost 4 bases, the J end lost 6 bases, and 23 bases lay between the germline ends. There are 16 residues in the CDR3.

With regard to this clonotype: A much larger clone sits a single nucleotide away, making a read error possible. The gene calls are TRBV20-1 and TRBJ2-3; the D gene could be TRBD1 or TRBD2 (5 bases each). Per the germline V gene, CDR1 is DFQATT and CDR2 is SNEGSKA (reference sequence). CDR3 length: 14 residues. In DNA, the CDR3 is TGCAGTGCCCCTCTCAGGGACCCCACAGGTACGCAGTATTTT. Protein product: CSAPLRDPTGTQYF.

This clonotype was seen more than once but under ten times. This chain uses TRBV18 with TRBJ2-1, with TRBD2 matching 8 bases. CDR1 KGHSH and CDR2 LQKENI come from the germline V gene. V lost 2 bases, J lost 7 bases, and 4 bases stayed unmatched. The CDR3 runs to 14 residues. For the CDR3, the DNA is TGTGCCAGCTCACCAAGTAGCGGGACTAATGAGCAGTTCTTC. It encodes CASSPSSGTNEQFF.

Worth noting for this clonotype: Compared with germline, one end of the junction differs, possibly owing to a read error. The V call is TRBV30, the J call TRBJ2-5; no definite D call. CDR1 GTSNPN and CDR2 SVGIG come from the germline V gene (reference sequence). CDR3 size: 14 residues. CDR3 in amino acids: CAWSRTGFQEAQYF. The CDR3, as DNA: TGTGCCTGGAGCCGAACCGGGTTTCAAGAGGCCCAGTACTTC. The full variable domain, its missing parts supplied by reference TRBV30 and TRBJ2-5, is SQTIHQWPATLVQPVGSPLSLECTVEGTSNPNLYWYRQAAGRGLQLLFYSVGIGQISSEVPQNLSASRPQDRQFILSSKKLLLSDSGFYLCAWSRTGFQEAQYFGPGTRLLVL.

The genes are TRBV28 and TRBJ1-1; D uncertain. The germline V gene has CDR1 MDHEN and CDR2 SYDVKM. This CDR3 contains 9 residues. The DNA for the CDR3 is TGTGTGTGGCGAACTGAAGCTTTCTTT. As protein: CVWRTEAFF.

This clonotype showed up many times. J is TRBJ1-3 and V is TRBV28; TRBD1 is a possible D gene (6 bases). From germline, CDR1 is MDHEN and CDR2 SYDVKM. The CDR3 is 14 residues long. V lost 6 bases, J lost 3 bases, and 12 bases lay in between. The CDR3 DNA is TGTGCCAGCAGCCTACAGGGAAGTGGAAACACCATATATTTT. Protein sequence: CASSLQGSGNTIYF.

The chain couples TRBV6-1 to TRBJ2-2; D is perhaps TRBD1 (7 bases). The ends were cut back, 7 bases at V and 0 bases at J, with 12 bases in the middle. The CDR3 consists of 15 residues. The germline CDR1 and CDR2 sequences are MNHNS and SASEGT. The CDR3 DNA sequence: TGTGCCAGCATCAGGGGGGACGCGAACACCGGGGAGCTGTTTTTT. Translating it yields CASIRGDANTGELFF.

J is TRBJ1-5 and V is TRBV19; unclear D gene. This CDR3 is 14 amino acids long. Germline V gene sequence: CDR1 LNHDA, CDR2 SQIVND (reference sequence). Trimming shortened V by 6 bases and J by 4 bases, and 13 bases separated the two germline ends. The CDR3: CASRGGQPNQPQHF. CDR3 nucleotides: TGTGCCAGTAGAGGAGGGCAACCAAATCAGCCCCAGCATTTT.

V usage is TRBV28 and J usage is TRBJ2-1; the D gene could be TRBD1 or TRBD2 (5 bases each). The CDR3 is 14 amino acids. The V gene lost 7 bases and the J gene lost 0 bases, with 10 bases spanning the gap. The germline CDR1 and CDR2 sequences are MDHEN and SYDVKM. The CDR3 spells CASKGTISYNEQFF. The CDR3 DNA reads as TGTGCCAGCAAGGGGACCATCTCCTACAATGAGCAGTTCTTC.

This clonotype was seen ten or more times. The rearrangement joins TRBV11-3 to TRBJ2-1; D ambiguous. The V end was cut by 0 bases, the J end by 4 bases, with 10 bases between. CDR1 is SGHNT, CDR2 YENEEA, per germline. The CDR3 length is 15 residues. The CDR3 loop is CASSLESNPYNEQFF. DNA of the CDR3: TGTGCCAGCAGCTTAGAGTCAAATCCTTACAATGAGCAGTTCTTC. The full variable domain, completed using reference TRBV11-3 and TRBJ2-1, is EAGVVQSPRYKIIEKKQPVAFWCNPISGHNTLYWYLQNLGQGPELLIRYENEEAVDDSQLPKDRFSAERLKGVDSTLKIQPAELGDSAVYLCASSLESNPYNEQFFGPGTRLTVL.

The chain has TRBV9 and TRBJ2-7, with TRBD1 matching over 9 bases. CDR1 is SGDLS, CDR2 YYNGEE, per germline. After removal of 3 bases from V and 6 bases from J, the junction contained 10 bases not matched to a gene. The CDR3 contains 15 residues. The CDR3 sequence: CASSGGQGGLVEQYF. CDR3 sequence (DNA): TGTGCCAGCAGCGGGGGACAGGGAGGGCTTGTCGAGCAGTACTTC. The full variable domain, rest sourced from reference TRBV9 and TRBJ2-7, is DSGVTQTPKHLITATGQRVTLRCSPRSGDLSVYWYQQSLDQGLQFLIQYYNGEERAKGNILERFSAQQFPDLHSELNLSSLELGDSALYFCASSGGQGGLVEQYFGPGTRLTVT.

Comments on this clonotype: Germline is not matched at one junction end, which may reflect a read error. V usage is TRBV5-1 and J usage is TRBJ1-1, with D perhaps matching TRBD1 (5 bases). Per germline, CDR1 SGHRS and CDR2 YFSETQ. This CDR3 is built from 17 residues. CDR3 sequence: CASSPNGLGLTNTEAFF. CDR3 sequence (DNA): TGTGCCAGCAGCCCAAACGGACTGGGACTTACTAACACTGAAGCTTTCTTT.

This clonotype has at least ten counts. The chain recombines TRBV20-1 with TRBJ2-7, with D possibly matching TRBD2 (6 bases). In germline, CDR1 is DFQATT, CDR2 SNEGSKA (reference sequence). V lost 4 bases and J lost 1, with 23 bases in between. This CDR3 is 17 amino acids long. The CDR3 DNA sequence: TGCAGTGCTAACCGGGACTGGTTGGCGTCGGGTTCCTACGAGCAGTACTTC. The encoded protein is CSANRDWLASGSYEQYF.

This clonotype has a count of ten or more. V and J are TRBV30 and TRBJ2-7; 9 positions agree with TRBD1. The V gene's germline CDR1 is GTSNPN and CDR2 SVGIG (reference sequence). CDR3 length: 15 residues. Trimming at V came to 6 bases and at J to 2 bases, leaving 11 bases not matched to a gene. The CDR3 DNA reads TGTGCCTGTTGGGGCGGACAGGGGAGGACCTACGAGCAGTACTTC. Encoded protein: CACWGGQGRTYEQYF.

This clonotype appeared many times. The chain is built from TRBV12-5 and TRBJ2-7, with TRBD1 matching 9 bases. This CDR3 contains 15 residues. The germline CDR1 and CDR2 sequences are LGHNT and FRNRAP. The V segment lost 6 bases and the J segment 0 bases; nucleotides outside the gene matches: 6. The CDR3 nucleotides are TGTGCTAGTGGCCTGACAGGGGGGAGCTCCTACGAGCAGTACTTC. Protein: CASGLTGGSSYEQYF.